These 26 T cell receptor beta chains came from one sample sequenced in a study of shared clonotypes between healthy human individuals. The protocol was immunoSEQ multiplex PCR, while the TCRdb copy is restricted to in-frame clones and leaves out a portion. This table holds some 100,000 clones, roughly 70% found once. Material for sequencing was memory CD8+ T cells sorted from blood. Noted subset: CD45RO+ cells pooled with CCR7-negative TemRA cells. The receptors originated from a woman in her thirties in good health.

The chain is built from TRBV4-2 and TRBJ2-1, with TRBD2 matching over 9 bases. V shed 0 bases and J 2 bases; nucleotides not matched to a gene: 5. Germline lookup yields CDR1 LGHNA and CDR2 YNFKEQ. The CDR3 is made up of 17 amino acids. CDR3 protein: CASSQEGAGGPYNEQFF. The CDR3 DNA reads TGTGCCAGCAGCCAAGAGGGGGCGGGAGGGCCCTACAATGAGCAGTTCTTC.

This chain connects TRBV11-3 to TRBJ1-1; no firm D call. The CDR3 is 13 amino acids. Germline V gene sequence: CDR1 SGHNT, CDR2 YENEEA. V was shortened by 4 bases and J by 5 bases, with 11 bases between the two germline ends. In DNA, the CDR3 is TGTGCCAGCAGCTCCAGCGGCGGGACTGAAGCTTTCTTT. Its translation: CASSSSGGTEAFF.

Here the CDR3 reads CASSRDFPPGELFF. CDR3 sequence (DNA): TGTGCCAGCAGTAGGGACTTCCCACCCGGGGAGCTGTTTTTT. The V gene is TRBV11-3, the J gene TRBJ2-2, with a weak D call TRBD2 (6 bases). V dropped 6 bases and J dropped 6 bases, with 14 bases sitting between them. CDR3 length: 14 residues. CDR1 SGHNT and CDR2 YENEEA come from the germline V gene.

J is TRBJ1-1 and V is TRBV7-2; D may be TRBD1 (6 bases). The CDR3 has 17 residues. V was trimmed by 0 bases and J by 5 bases, leaving 19 bases between them. The germline gives CDR1 SGHTA, CDR2 FQGNSA. The CDR3 sequence is CASSLAFPQRGGTEAFF. The CDR3 DNA is TGTGCCAGCAGCTTAGCGTTTCCGCAGAGAGGGGGGACTGAAGCTTTCTTT.

The chain joins TRBV2 to TRBJ2-1; 8 nucleotides line up with TRBD1. This CDR3 spans 13 amino acids. The trim removed 0 bases at V and 13 bases at J, leaving 5 bases unmatched. CDR1 and CDR2 (germline): SNHLY, FYNNEI. CDR3 in DNA: TGTGCCAGCAGTGAAGCGACAGGGGCTTATCAGTTCTTC. Its translation: CASSEATGAYQFF.

The V and J genes are TRBV28 and TRBJ2-5; 9 bases fit TRBD2. V trimming: 5 bases; J trimming: 9 bases; junction bases outside the gene matches: 22. The CDR3 is 18 residues long. Germline V CDR1 and CDR2: MDHEN, SYDVKM. The CDR3 reads CASSPLVRTSETKRAQYF. The CDR3 coding sequence is TGTGCCAGCAGTCCGCTGGTCAGGACTAGCGAAACCAAGAGGGCCCAGTACTTC.

This clone was seen many times. The chain employs TRBV19 and TRBJ2-1; maybe TRBD2 (5 bases). This CDR3 has 15 residues. Trimming took 3 bases from V and 3 from J, leaving 12 bases between them. The germline gives CDR1 LNHDA, CDR2 SQIVND (reference sequence). The CDR3 region has the DNA TGTGCCAGTAGTATGCGGAGCGGATACTACAATGAGCAGTTCTTC. This gives the protein CASSMRSGYYNEQFF.

This clone was seen a single time. The chain joins TRBV28 to TRBJ1-1; D gene ambiguous. CDR3 length: 15 residues. Germline loops: CDR1 MDHEN, CDR2 SYDVKM. Trimming stripped 5 bases from V and 0 bases from J, with 13 bases between. The CDR3 nucleotides read TGTGCCAGCAGTCGGCGGAGGGTCATGAACACTGAAGCTTTCTTT. Its translation: CASSRRRVMNTEAFF.

The sample holds one count of this clone. The chain links TRBV6-5 to TRBJ2-5; TRBD2 aligns across 7 bases. The CDR3 sequence is 13 residues long. V was pared by 7 bases and J by 5 bases, with 7 bases of the junction left unmatched. Germline V gives CDR1 MNHEY, CDR2 SVGAGI. The CDR3 region is CASTQREGETQYF. The DNA of the CDR3 is TGTGCCAGCACCCAGCGGGAAGGCGAGACCCAGTACTTC.

This clone was counted between two and nine times. The CDR3 DNA reads TGTGCCAGCAGTTTACTCCTGGACGAGCAGTACTTC. Translated: CASSLLLDEQYF. The chain combines TRBV27 with TRBJ2-7, with no clear D. Germline CDR1 MNHEY, CDR2 SMNVEV (reference sequence). This CDR3 comprises 12 residues. V was cut by 2 bases and J by 5 bases, with 7 bases left in between.

The rearrangement links TRBV15 to TRBJ2-5; TRBD2 aligns across 8 bases. With the DNA end fitting TRBJ2-7 better, the J assignment may be wrong. From germline, CDR1 is LNHNV and CDR2 YYDKDF (reference sequence). CDR3 length equals 15 residues. The CDR3 protein is CATSKERKRELEQYF. The DNA for the CDR3 is TGTGCCACCAGCAAAGAACGAAAGCGGGAGCTCGAGCAGTACTTC.

The chain is built from TRBV2 and TRBJ2-3, with TRBD2 identical over 9 bases. The V segment lost 6 bases and the J segment 1 base; nucleotides outside the gene matches: 5. The germline CDR1 and CDR2 sequences are SNHLY and FYNNEI. The CDR3 is 15 residues long. The CDR3 here is CASSPWTSGTDTQYF. The CDR3, as DNA: TGTGCCAGCAGCCCCTGGACTAGCGGCACAGATACGCAGTATTTT.

The chain joins TRBV2 to TRBJ2-2; 9 nucleotides align to TRBD1. CDR1 is SNHLY and CDR2 is FYNNEI in the germline V gene. The V and J ends lost 2 bases and 6 bases, in that order; junction bases with no gene match: 10. The CDR3 runs to 17 residues. CDR3 region: CASSETAGQGIAGELFF. The CDR3, as DNA: TGTGCCAGCAGTGAAACAGCGGGACAGGGTATTGCCGGGGAGCTGTTTTTT.

There are many counts of this clone. This chain links TRBV2 with TRBJ1-4, with TRBD1 as a possible D gene (5 bases). The ends were cut back, 5 bases at V and 5 bases at J, with 18 bases in the middle. From germline, CDR1 is SNHLY and CDR2 FYNNEI. The CDR3 runs to 16 residues. CDR3 DNA: TGTGCCAGCAGTAGTCTTTTTGACAGCCACAATGAAAAACTGTTTTTT. Translating gives CASSSLFDSHNEKLFF.

The chain has TRBV19 and TRBJ2-7; D is perhaps TRBD1 or TRBD2 (5 bases each). V lost 1 base and J 4 bases, leaving 23 bases between the germline ends. Germline CDR1 is LNHDA and CDR2 is SQIVND (reference sequence). CDR3 length: 18 amino acids. This chain's CDR3 is CASSIASSGPGISYEQYF. The DNA of the CDR3 is TGTGCCAGTAGTATAGCATCTTCGGGGCCGGGGATCTCTTACGAGCAGTACTTC.

The chain uses TRBV5-5 and TRBJ2-7; D is unresolved. Germline CDR1 and CDR2: SGHKS and YYEKEE (reference sequence). V lost 0 bases, J lost 6 bases, and 13 bases lay in between. CDR3 length: 14 residues. The chain's CDR3 is CASSLEGRGSEQYF. CDR3 coding DNA: TGTGCCAGCAGCTTGGAAGGCAGAGGAAGCGAGCAGTACTTC. The complete variable domain, with remaining parts taken from reference TRBV5-5 and TRBJ2-7, reads DAGVTQSPTHLIKTRGQQVTLRCSPISGHKSVSWYQQVLGQGPQFIFQYYEKEERGRGNFPDRFSARQFPNYSSELNVNALLLGDSALYLCASSLEGRGSEQYFGPGTRLTVT.

The table lists this clone with a count of one. This chain links TRBV28 with TRBJ2-1, with D hard to call. Germline CDR1 reads MDHEN; CDR2 reads SYDVKM. The CDR3 extends over 17 amino acids. Trimming removed 2 bases from V and 5 bases from J, with 19 bases in between. As DNA, the CDR3 is TGTGCCAGCAGTTTAGTGCGGACGGTTCGGTTCCACAATGAGCAGTTCTTC. Translated, it gives CASSLVRTVRFHNEQFF.

This chain links TRBV7-2 with TRBJ2-7, with unresolved D. Trimming pared 5 bases from V and 3 bases from J, leaving 11 bases between. CDR3 size: 13 residues. From germline, CDR1 is SGHTA and CDR2 FQGNSA. CDR3 in amino acids: CASSPGPGYEQYF. The CDR3 region has the DNA TGTGCCAGCAGCCCAGGACCTGGCTACGAGCAGTACTTC. Looking up the rest from reference TRBV7-2 and TRBJ2-7 gives the full variable domain: GAGVSQSPSNKVTEKGKDVELRCDPISGHTALYWYRQSLGQGLEFLIYFQGNSAPDKSGLPSDRFSAERTGGSVSTLTIQRTQQEDSAVYLCASSPGPGYEQYFGPGTRLTVT.

The CDR3 DNA reads TGCGCCAGCAGCCAAGTTACAGGGTTCAATCAGCCCCAGCATTTT. Its protein product is CASSQVTGFNQPQHF. The chain combines TRBV4-1 with TRBJ1-5; a weak D match, TRBD1 (6 bases). The CDR3 consists of 15 residues. The germline CDR1 and CDR2 sequences are MGHRA and YSYEKL. V was cut by 1 base and J by 3 bases, with 10 bases left in between.

This chain connects TRBV9 to TRBJ2-1, with D possibly matching TRBD2 (6 bases). Trimming removed 0 bases from V and 6 bases from J, with 13 bases in between. This CDR3 comprises 15 residues. Germline V gene sequence: CDR1 SGDLS, CDR2 YYNGEE. The CDR3 DNA is TGTGCCAGCAGCGTAGAGGGGAACGGGGGCAATGAGCAGTTCTTC. The encoded protein is CASSVEGNGGNEQFF.

This chain uses TRBV15 with TRBJ2-5; 11 bases are a match to TRBD1. CDR3 size: 16 residues. V shed 1 base and J 5 bases; nucleotides not matched to a gene: 6. CDR1 and CDR2 (germline): LNHNV, YYDKDF (reference sequence). CDR3 nucleotides: TGTGCCACCAGCAGAGTTATCGGGACAGGGGGTGAGACCCAGTACTTC. Its protein product is CATSRVIGTGGETQYF. Drawing the rest from reference TRBV15 and TRBJ2-5, the complete variable domain is DAMVIQNPRYQVTQFGKPVTLSCSQTLNHNVMYWYQQKSSQAPKLLFHYYDKDFNNEADTPDNFQSRRPNTSFCFLDIRSPGLGDTAMYLCATSRVIGTGGETQYFGPGTRLLVL.

The chain couples TRBV4-1 to TRBJ2-1, with D possibly called TRBD1 or TRBD2 (5 bases each). The CDR3 contains 17 residues. Germline lookup yields CDR1 MGHRA and CDR2 YSYEKL. V dropped 3 bases and J dropped 0 bases, with 15 bases sitting between them. The CDR3 DNA reads as TGCGCCAGCAGCCAGGGGGTTGACGGAAGCTCCTACAATGAGCAGTTCTTC. This gives the protein CASSQGVDGSSYNEQFF.

This clone was found a few times. The chain carries TRBV5-1 and TRBJ2-1; D gene unclear. The germline V and J ends were trimmed by 0 bases and 0 bases, with 10 bases remaining between them. The CDR3 runs to 16 residues. CDR1 is SGHRS and CDR2 is YFSETQ in the germline V gene. CDR3 region: CASSLEAAPSYNEQFF. The CDR3 nucleotides are TGCGCCAGCAGCTTGGAGGCCGCCCCCTCCTACAATGAGCAGTTCTTC.

This chain links TRBV7-6 with TRBJ2-1, with D unresolved. The germline gives CDR1 SGHVS, CDR2 FNYEAQ. Between the trimmed V and J ends, which lost 1 base and 4 bases, there was a span of 5 bases. This CDR3 spans 13 amino acids. CDR3 coding DNA: TGTGCCAGCAGCTTAGGGATTTACAATGAGCAGTTCTTC. Protein sequence: CASSLGIYNEQFF. Together with reference TRBV7-6 and TRBJ2-1, the CDR3 gives the full variable domain: GAGVSQSPRYKVTKRGQDVALRCDPISGHVSLYWYRQALGQGPEFLTYFNYEAQQDKSGLPNDRFSAERPEGSISTLTIQRTEQRDSAMYRCASSLGIYNEQFFGPGTRLTVL.

This clone was picked up a small number of times. V usage is TRBV2 and J usage is TRBJ2-7, with D hard to call. The CDR3 totals 15 residues. CDR1 SNHLY and CDR2 FYNNEI come from the germline V gene. V lost 6 bases and J lost 3, with 18 bases in between. The CDR3, as DNA: TGTGCCAGCAGACCGACAAGCAGTCGGATCTACGAGCAGTACTTC. It yields the protein CASRPTSSRIYEQYF.

The rearrangement joins TRBV7-6 to TRBJ2-7, with a possible D match to TRBD1 (6 bases). CDR3 length equals 14 residues. The V end was cut by 1 base, the J end by 3 bases, with 10 bases between. CDR1 and CDR2 from the germline V gene are SGHVS and FNYEAQ. The DNA of the CDR3 is TGTGCCAGCAGCTTAGTGACAGGAGGCTACGAGCAGTACTTC. Translating gives CASSLVTGGYEQYF. The complete variable domain, with remaining parts taken from reference TRBV7-6 and TRBJ2-7, reads GAGVSQSPRYKVTKRGQDVALRCDPISGHVSLYWYRQALGQGPEFLTYFNYEAQQDKSGLPNDRFSAERPEGSISTLTIQRTEQRDSAMYRCASSLVTGGYEQYFGPGTRLTVT.